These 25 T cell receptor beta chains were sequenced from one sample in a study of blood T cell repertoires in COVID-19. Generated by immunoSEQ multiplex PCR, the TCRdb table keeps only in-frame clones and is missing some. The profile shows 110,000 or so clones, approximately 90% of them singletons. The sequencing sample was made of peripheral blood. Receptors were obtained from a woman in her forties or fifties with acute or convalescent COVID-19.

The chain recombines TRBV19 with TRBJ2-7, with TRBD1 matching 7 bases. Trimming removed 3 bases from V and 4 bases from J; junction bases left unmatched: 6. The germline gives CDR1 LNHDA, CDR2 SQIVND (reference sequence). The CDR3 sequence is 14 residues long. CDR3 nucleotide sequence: TGTGCCAGTAGTATGAGACAGGGCTTTTACGAGCAGTACTTC. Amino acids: CASSMRQGFYEQYF.

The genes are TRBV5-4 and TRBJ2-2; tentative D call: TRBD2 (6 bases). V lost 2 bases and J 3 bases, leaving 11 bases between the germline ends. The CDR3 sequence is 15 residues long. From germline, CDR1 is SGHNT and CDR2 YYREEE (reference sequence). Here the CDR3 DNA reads TGTGCCAGCAGCTTCCTCACGGGAGACACCGGGGAGCTGTTTTTT. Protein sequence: CASSFLTGDTGELFF.

This CDR3 reads CASRSSTDTGYTF. The CDR3 coding sequence is TGTGCCAGCAGATCATCTACAGACACTGGCTACACCTTC. The genes are TRBV2 and TRBJ1-2; D gene ambiguous. V dropped 6 bases and J dropped 7 bases, with 15 bases sitting between them. In germline, CDR1 is SNHLY, CDR2 FYNNEI. There are 13 residues in the CDR3.

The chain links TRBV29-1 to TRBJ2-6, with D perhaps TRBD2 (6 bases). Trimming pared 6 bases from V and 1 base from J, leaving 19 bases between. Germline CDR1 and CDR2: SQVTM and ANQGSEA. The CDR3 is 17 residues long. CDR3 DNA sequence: TGCAGCGTGGCCGAGGTGGCAGGGAGGTCTGGGGCCAACGTCCTGACTTTC. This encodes CSVAEVAGRSGANVLTF.

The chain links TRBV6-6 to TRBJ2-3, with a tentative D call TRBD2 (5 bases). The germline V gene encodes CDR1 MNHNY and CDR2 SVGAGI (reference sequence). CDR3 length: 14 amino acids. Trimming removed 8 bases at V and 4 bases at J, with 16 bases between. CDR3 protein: CASRRYGLPDTQYF. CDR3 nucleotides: TGTGCCAGCCGGCGTTATGGACTCCCAGATACGCAGTATTTT.

The CDR3 reads CASTRGQDTVQPQHF. Here the CDR3 DNA reads TGTGCCAGCACCAGGGGACAGGATACAGTTCAGCCCCAGCATTTT. The genes are TRBV2 and TRBJ1-5, with TRBD1 matching 8 bases. Germline assignment: CDR1 SNHLY and CDR2 FYNNEI. V trimming: 7 bases; J trimming: 6 bases; junction bases outside the gene matches: 11. The CDR3 spans 15 residues.

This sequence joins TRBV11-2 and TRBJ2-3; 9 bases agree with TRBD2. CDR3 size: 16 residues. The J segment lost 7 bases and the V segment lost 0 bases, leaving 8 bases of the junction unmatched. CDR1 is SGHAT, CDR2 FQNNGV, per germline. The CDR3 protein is CASSLEGGGATYTQYF. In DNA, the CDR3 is TGTGCCAGCAGCTTAGAAGGCGGGGGGGCCACGTATACGCAGTATTTT. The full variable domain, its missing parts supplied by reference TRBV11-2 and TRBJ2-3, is EAGVAQSPRYKIIEKRQSVAFWCNPISGHATLYWYQQILGQGPKLLIQFQNNGVVDDSQLPKDRFSAERLKGVDSTLKIQPAKLEDSAVYLCASSLEGGGATYTQYFGPGTRLTVL.

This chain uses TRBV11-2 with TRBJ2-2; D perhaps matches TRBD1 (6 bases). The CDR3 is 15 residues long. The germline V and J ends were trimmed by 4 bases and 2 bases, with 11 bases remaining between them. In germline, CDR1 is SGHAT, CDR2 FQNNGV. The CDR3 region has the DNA TGTGCCAGCAGCTCCGACAGGATAAACACCGGGGAGCTGTTTTTT. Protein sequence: CASSSDRINTGELFF.

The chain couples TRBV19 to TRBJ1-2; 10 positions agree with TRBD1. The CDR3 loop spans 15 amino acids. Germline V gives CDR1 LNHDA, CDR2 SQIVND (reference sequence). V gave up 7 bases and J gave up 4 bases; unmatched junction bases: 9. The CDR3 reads CASTQRTGGSYGYTF. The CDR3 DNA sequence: TGTGCCAGTACCCAGCGGACAGGGGGAAGCTATGGCTACACCTTC.

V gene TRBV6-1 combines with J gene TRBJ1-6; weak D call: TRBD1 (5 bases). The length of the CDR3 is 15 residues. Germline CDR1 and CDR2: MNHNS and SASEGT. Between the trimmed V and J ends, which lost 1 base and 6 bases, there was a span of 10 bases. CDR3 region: CASSEEGRANSPLHF. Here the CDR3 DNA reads TGTGCCAGCAGTGAAGAGGGCAGGGCTAATTCACCCCTCCACTTT.

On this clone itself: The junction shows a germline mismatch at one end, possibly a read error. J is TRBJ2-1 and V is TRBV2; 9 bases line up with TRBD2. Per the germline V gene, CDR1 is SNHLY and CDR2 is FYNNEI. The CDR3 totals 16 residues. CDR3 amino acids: CASREEAGGFYNEQFF. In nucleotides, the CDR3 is TGTGCCAGCAGGGAAGAGGCGGGAGGGTTCTACAATGAGCAGTTCTTC.

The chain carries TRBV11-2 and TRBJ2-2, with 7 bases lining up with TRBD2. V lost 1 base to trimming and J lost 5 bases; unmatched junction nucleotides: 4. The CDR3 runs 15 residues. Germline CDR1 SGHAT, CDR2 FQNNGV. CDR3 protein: CASSLARLATGELFF. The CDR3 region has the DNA TGTGCCAGCAGCTTAGCTCGACTAGCAACCGGGGAGCTGTTTTTT.

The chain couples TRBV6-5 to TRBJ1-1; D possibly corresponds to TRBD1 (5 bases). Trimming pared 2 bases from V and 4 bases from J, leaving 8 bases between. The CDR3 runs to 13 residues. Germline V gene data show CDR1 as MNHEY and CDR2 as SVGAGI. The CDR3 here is CASSYGGSTEAFF. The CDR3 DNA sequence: TGTGCCAGCAGTTACGGGGGGAGCACTGAAGCTTTCTTT.

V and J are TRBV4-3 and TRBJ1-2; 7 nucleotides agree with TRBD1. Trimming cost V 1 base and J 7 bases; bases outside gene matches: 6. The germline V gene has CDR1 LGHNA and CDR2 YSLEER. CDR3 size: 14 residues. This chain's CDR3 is CASSQVGAGGGYTF. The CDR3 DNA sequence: TGCGCCAGCAGCCAAGTAGGGGCAGGGGGTGGCTACACCTTC.

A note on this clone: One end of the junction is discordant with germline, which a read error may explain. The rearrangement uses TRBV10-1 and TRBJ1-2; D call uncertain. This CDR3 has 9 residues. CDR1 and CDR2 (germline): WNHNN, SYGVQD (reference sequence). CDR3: CASRDVSVF. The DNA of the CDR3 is TGCGCCAGCCGTGACGTGTCAGTTTTC.

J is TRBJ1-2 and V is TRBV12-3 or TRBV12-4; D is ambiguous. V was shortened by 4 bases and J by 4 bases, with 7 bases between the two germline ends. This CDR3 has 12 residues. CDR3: CASSSPGYGYTF. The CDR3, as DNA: TGTGCCAGCAGTTCCCCCGGCTATGGCTACACCTTC.

Here the CDR3 reads CASSWTGSNYGYTF. As DNA, the CDR3 is TGTGCCAGCAGTTGGACAGGTTCTAACTATGGCTACACCTTC. The J gene is TRBJ1-2, the V gene TRBV5-6; 7 positions agree with TRBD1. CDR1 SGHDT and CDR2 YYEEEE come from the germline V gene. Unmatched junction bases numbered 4, after V lost 5 bases and J lost 0 bases. The CDR3 sequence is 14 residues long.

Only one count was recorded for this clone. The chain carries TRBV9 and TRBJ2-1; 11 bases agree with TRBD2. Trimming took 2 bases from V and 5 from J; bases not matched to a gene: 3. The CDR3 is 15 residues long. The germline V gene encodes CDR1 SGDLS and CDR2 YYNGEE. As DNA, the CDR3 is TGTGCCAGCAGCGTGGGACTAGCGGAAGACAATGAGCAGTTCTTC. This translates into CASSVGLAEDNEQFF.

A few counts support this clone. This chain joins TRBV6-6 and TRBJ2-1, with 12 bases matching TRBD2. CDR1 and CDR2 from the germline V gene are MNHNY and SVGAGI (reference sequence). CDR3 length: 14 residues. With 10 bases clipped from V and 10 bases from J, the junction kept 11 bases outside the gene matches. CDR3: CATNPGLAGPEQFF. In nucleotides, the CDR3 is TGTGCCACCAACCCGGGACTAGCGGGTCCAGAGCAGTTCTTC.

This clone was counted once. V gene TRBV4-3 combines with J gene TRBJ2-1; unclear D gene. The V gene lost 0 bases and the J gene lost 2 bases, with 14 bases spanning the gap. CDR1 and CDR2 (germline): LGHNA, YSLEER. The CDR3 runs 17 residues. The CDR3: CASSQEWLAQTYNEQFF. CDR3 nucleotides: TGCGCCAGCAGCCAAGAATGGTTGGCCCAAACCTACAATGAGCAGTTCTTC.

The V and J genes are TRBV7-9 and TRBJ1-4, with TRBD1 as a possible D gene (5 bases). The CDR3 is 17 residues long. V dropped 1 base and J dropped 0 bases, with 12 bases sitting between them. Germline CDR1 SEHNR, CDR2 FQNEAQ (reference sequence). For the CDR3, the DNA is TGTGCCAGCAGCTTAGGCCTGGGGCTCACAACTAATGAAAAACTGTTTTTT. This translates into CASSLGLGLTTNEKLFF.

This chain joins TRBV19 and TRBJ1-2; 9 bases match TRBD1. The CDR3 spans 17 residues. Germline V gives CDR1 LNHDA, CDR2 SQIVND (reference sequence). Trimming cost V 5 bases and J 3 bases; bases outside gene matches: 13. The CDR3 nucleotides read TGTGCCAGTAGTGCCGCGGGCATGAACAGGGGGCACTATGGCTACACCTTC. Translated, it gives CASSAAGMNRGHYGYTF.

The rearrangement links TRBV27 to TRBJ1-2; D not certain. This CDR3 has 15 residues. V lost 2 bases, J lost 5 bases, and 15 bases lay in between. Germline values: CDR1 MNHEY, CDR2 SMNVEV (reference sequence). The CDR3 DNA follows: TGTGCCAGCAGTTTACGGGGTGTTAACTCGTATGGCTACACCTTC. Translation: CASSLRGVNSYGYTF.

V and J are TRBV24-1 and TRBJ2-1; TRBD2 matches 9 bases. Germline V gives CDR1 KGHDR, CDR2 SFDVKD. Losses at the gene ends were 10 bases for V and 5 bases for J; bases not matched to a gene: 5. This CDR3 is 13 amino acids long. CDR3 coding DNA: TGTGCCACGGGGACTAGCCGAGACAATGAGCAGTTCTTC. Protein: CATGTSRDNEQFF.

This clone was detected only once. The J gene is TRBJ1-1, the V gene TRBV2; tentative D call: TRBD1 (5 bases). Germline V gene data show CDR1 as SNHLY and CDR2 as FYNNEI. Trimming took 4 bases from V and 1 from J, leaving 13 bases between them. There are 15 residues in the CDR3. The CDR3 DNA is TGTGCCAGCAGTGGCCTTGGGGGAGGGAACACTGAAGCTTTCTTT. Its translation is CASSGLGGGNTEAFF.